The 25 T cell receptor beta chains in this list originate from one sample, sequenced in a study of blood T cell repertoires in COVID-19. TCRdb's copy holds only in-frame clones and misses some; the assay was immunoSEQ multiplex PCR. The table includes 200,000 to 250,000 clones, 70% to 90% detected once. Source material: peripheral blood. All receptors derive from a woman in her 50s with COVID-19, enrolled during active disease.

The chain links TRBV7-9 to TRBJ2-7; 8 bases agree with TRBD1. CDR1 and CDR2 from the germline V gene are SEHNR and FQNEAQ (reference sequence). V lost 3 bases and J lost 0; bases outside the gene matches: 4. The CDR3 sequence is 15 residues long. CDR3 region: CASSFGDRSSYEQYF. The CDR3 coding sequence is TGTGCCAGCAGCTTTGGGGACAGGAGCTCCTACGAGCAGTACTTC. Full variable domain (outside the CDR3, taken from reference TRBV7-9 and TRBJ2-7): DTGVSQNPRHKITKRGQNVTFRCDPISEHNRLYWYRQTLGQGPEFLTYFQNEAQLEKSRLLSDRFSAERPKGSFSTLEIQRTEQGDSAMYLCASSFGDRSSYEQYFGPGTRLTVT.

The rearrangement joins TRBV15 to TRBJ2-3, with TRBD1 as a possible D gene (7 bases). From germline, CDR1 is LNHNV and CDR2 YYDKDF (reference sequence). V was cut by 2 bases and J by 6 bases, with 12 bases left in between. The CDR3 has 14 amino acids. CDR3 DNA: TGTGCCACCAGCAGATCCAGGGGGGCGGATACGCAGTATTTT. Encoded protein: CATSRSRGADTQYF.

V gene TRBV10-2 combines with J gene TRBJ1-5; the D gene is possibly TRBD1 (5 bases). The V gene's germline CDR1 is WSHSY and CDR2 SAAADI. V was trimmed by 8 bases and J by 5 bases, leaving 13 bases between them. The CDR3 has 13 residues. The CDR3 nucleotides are TGCGCCAGCTCGACAGAAAGGTATCAGCCCCAGCATTTT. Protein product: CASSTERYQPQHF.

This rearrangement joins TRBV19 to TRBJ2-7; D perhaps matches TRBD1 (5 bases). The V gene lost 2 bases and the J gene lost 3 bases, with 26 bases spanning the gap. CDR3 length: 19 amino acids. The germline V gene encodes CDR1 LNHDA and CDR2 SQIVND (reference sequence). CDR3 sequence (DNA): TGTGCCAGTAGTATATCCGGTGCCAGGACACCCCGACGTTTCTACGAGCAGTACTTC. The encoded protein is CASSISGARTPRRFYEQYF.

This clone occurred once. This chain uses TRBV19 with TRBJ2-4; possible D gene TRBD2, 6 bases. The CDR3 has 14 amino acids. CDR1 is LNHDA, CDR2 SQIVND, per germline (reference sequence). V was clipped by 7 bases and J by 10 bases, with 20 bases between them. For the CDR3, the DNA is TGTGCCAGTAACCACAGGTCACCCGGAGGGATTCAGTACTTC. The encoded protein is CASNHRSPGGIQYF.

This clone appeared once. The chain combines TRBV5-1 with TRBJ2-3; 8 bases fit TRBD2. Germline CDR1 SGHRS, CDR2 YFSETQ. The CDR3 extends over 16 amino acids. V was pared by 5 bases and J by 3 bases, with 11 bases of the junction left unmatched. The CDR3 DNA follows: TGCGCCAGCAGTTCGGGGGGGCGGAATCCAACAGATACGCAGTATTTT. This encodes CASSSGGRNPTDTQYF.

In DNA form, the CDR3 reads TGTGCCAGCAGCTTGAACACCTATGGCTACACCTTC. Amino acids: CASSLNTYGYTF. The J gene is TRBJ1-2, the V gene TRBV5-8; D not resolved. This CDR3 is 12 amino acids long. V was pared by 1 base and J by 4 bases, with 5 bases between. Germline V lookup: CDR1 SGHTS, CDR2 YDEGEE.

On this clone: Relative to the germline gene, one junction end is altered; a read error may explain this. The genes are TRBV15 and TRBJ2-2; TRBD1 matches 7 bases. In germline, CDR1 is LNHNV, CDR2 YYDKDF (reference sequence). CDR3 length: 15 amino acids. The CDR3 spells CATSRDGTDTRELFF. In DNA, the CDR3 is TGTGCCACCAGCAGAGATGGGACAGACACCAGGGAGCTGTTTTTT.

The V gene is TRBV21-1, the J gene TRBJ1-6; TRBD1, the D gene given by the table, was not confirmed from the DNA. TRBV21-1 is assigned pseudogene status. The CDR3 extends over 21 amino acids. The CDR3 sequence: CASSKKLGDRASGSYNSPLHF. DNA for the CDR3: TGTGCCAGCAGCAAAAAACTCGGGGACAGGGCCTCGGGCTCCTATAATTCACCCCTCCACTTT.

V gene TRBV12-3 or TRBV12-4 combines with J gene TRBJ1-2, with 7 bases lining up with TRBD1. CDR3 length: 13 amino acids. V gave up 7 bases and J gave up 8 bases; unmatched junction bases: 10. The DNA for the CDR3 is TGTGCCAGCACCTTTAAGGGGGCAGGAGGCTACACCTTC. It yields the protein CASTFKGAGGYTF.

The CDR3, as DNA: TGTGCCAGCAGGACCGGGAGCTACGAGCAGTACGTC. Its translation is CASRTGSYEQYV. V gene TRBV25-1 combines with J gene TRBJ2-7; a weak D match, TRBD2 (6 bases). In germline, CDR1 is MGHDK, CDR2 SYGVNS. The V end lost 6 bases, the J end lost 3 bases, and 9 bases lay between the germline ends. CDR3 size: 12 residues.

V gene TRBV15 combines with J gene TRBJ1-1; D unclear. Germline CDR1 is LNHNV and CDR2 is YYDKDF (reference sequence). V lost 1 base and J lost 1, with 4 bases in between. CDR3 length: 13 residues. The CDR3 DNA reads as TGTGCCACCAGCAGAGCGGGGAACACTGAAGCTTTCTTT. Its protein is CATSRAGNTEAFF.

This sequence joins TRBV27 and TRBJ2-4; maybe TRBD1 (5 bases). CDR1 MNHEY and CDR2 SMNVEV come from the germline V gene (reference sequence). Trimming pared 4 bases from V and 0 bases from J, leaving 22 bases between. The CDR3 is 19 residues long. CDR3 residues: CASSWRQGTFNLAKNIQYF. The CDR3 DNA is TGTGCCAGCAGTTGGCGGCAGGGCACCTTTAACCTAGCCAAAAACATTCAGTACTTC.

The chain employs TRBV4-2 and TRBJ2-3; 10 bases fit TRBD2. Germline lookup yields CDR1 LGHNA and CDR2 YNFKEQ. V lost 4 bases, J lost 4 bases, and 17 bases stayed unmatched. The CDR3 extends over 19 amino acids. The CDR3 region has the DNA TGTGCCAGCAGCCCCCGACCCTCCCTAGCGGGGGATTGGGCAGATACGCAGTATTTT. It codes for CASSPRPSLAGDWADTQYF.

The DNA of the CDR3 is TGTGCCAGCAGCTTCCCCGGGACAGGGACCTCTGGGGCCAACGTCCTGACTTTC. Translation: CASSFPGTGTSGANVLTF. The V and J genes are TRBV5-4 and TRBJ2-6; 9 nucleotides align to TRBD1. Unmatched junction bases numbered 6, after V lost 2 bases and J lost 0 bases. CDR3 length equals 18 residues. CDR1 is SGHNT, CDR2 YYREEE, per germline (reference sequence).

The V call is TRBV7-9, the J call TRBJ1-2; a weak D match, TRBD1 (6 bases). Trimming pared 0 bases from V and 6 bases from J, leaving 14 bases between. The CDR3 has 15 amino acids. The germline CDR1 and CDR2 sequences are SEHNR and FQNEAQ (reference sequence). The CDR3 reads CASSLARAGGHGYTF. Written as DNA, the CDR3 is TGTGCCAGCAGCTTAGCCAGGGCGGGGGGCCATGGCTACACCTTC.

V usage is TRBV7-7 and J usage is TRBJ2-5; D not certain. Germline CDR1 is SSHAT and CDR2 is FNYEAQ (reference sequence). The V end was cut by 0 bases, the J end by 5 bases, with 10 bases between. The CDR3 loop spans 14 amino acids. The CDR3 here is CASSLAGLEETQYF. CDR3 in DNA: TGTGCCAGCAGCTTAGCGGGTCTAGAGGAGACCCAGTACTTC.

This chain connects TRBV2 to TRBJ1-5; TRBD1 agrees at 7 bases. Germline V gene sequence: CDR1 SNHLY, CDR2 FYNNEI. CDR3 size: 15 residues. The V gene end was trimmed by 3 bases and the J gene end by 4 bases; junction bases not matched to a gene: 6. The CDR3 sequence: CASSDARDRNQPQHF. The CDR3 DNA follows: TGTGCCAGCAGTGACGCGAGGGACAGAAATCAGCCCCAGCATTTT.

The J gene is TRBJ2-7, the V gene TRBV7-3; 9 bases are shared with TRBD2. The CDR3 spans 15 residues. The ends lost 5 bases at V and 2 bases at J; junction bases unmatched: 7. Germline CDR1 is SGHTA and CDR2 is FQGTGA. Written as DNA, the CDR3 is TGTGCCAGCAGCCTTAGCGGGGGTAATACCTACGAGCAGTACTTC. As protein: CASSLSGGNTYEQYF.

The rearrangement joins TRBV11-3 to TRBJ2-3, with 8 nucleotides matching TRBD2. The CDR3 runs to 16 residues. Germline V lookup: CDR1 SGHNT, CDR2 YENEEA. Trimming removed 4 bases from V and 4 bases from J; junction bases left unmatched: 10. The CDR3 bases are TGTGCCAGCAGCTCTCAGGGTAGCGGGGTCCCAGATACGCAGTATTTT. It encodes CASSSQGSGVPDTQYF.

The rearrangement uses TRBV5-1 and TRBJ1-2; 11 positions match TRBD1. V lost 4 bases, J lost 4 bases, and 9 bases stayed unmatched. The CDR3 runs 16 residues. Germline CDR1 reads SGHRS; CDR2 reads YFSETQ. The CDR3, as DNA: TGCGCCAGCAGCCCAGGACAGGGGGCGGTGGGCTATGGCTACACCTTC. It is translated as CASSPGQGAVGYGYTF.

CDR3 loop: CASSPSVGTVGGYTF. CDR3 coding DNA: TGTGCCAGCTCACCGTCGGTGGGGACAGTGGGTGGCTACACCTTC. The chain recombines TRBV18 with TRBJ1-2; 7 bases agree with TRBD1. J gave up 7 bases and V 3 bases, and 11 bases lay outside the gene matches. The CDR3 is made up of 15 amino acids. Germline lookup yields CDR1 KGHSH and CDR2 LQKENI.

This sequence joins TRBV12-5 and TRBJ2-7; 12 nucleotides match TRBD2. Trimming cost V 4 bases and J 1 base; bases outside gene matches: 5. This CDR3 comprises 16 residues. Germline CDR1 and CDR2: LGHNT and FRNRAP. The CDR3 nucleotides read TGTGCTAGTGGTTCTAGCGGGGGGGCGCCATCCTACGAGCAGTACTTC. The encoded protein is CASGSSGGAPSYEQYF.

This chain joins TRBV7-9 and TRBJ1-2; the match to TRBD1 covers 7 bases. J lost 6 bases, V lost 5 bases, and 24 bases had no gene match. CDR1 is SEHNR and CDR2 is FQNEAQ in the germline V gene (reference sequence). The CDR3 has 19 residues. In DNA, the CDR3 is TGTGCCAGCAGCACCGGGACAGTGGAATCGGGCACACTCGCACATGGCTACACCTTC. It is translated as CASSTGTVESGTLAHGYTF.

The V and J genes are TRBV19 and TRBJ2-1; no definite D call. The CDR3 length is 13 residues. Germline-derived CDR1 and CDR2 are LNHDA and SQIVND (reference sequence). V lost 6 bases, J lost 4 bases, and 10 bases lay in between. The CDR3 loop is CASRTGGYNEQFF. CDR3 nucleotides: TGTGCCAGTAGAACGGGTGGATACAATGAGCAGTTCTTC.